These T cell receptor beta chains were read from a single sample in a study of tumor and adjacent non-tumor tissue in lung cancer. From the multiplex PCR reads, TCRdb called clonotypes with MiXCR, one entry per CDR3 protein. The sample holds about 200,000 distinct CDR3 sequences; 60% to 85% are singletons and the top ten take about 25%. What was sequenced was lung tumor tissue. These receptor sequences come from a man aged 60-69 years with non-small cell lung cancer. Both conserved end residues are part of each CDR3. D genes are given only for firm matches. A row's size may be missing; if present it is once, few, many or a size class.

TRBJ2-7,TRBV6-5,TRBD1,NA,TGTGCCAGCAGTCCGGTAACAGGGGTGGACGAGCTGTACTTC,CASSPVTGVDELYF
TRBJ2-1,TRBV11-2,NA,NA,TGTGCCAGCAGCCCACAGGCTAGGAGTTCCTACAATGAGAAGTTCTTC,CASSPQARSSYNEKFF
TRBJ2-5,TRBV7-2,TRBD1,NA,TGTGCCAGCAGCTCCTCAGGGGGCTGGGAGACCCAGTACTTC,CASSSSGGWETQYF
TRBJ1-4,TRBV7-9,NA,many,TGTGCCAGCAGCTCTAGGGATGAAAAACTGTTTTTT,CASSSRDEKLFF
TRBJ1-1,TRBV11-3,NA,NA,TGTGCCAGCAGCTTAACAGGGTCGAGGACTGAAACTTTCTTT,CASSLTGSRTETFF
TRBJ1-2,TRBV5-5,NA,NA,TGTGCCAGCAACTCCGGGGCCAATATCAACTATGGCTACACCTTC,CASNSGANINYGYTF
TRBJ2-5,TRBV20-1,NA,many,TGCAGTGCTAGATTGGGGGGTCGACGGGAGACCCAGTACTTC,CSARLGGRRETQYF
TRBJ1-1,TRBV30,TRBD1,few,TGTGCCTGGAGTGCACAGGGGGCTTCGAGCACTGAAGCTTTCTTT,CAWSAQGASSTEAFF
TRBJ2-5,TRBV11-2,TRBD1,once,TGTGCCAGCAGCTCTACAGGGGAAGAAACCCAAAACTTC,CASSSTGEETQNF
TRBJ2-5,TRBV29-1,NA,NA,TGCATCGTTGAATTAGTCCAAGAGTCCCAGTACTTC,CIVELVQESQYF
TRBJ2-5,TRBV20-1,TRBD2,many,TGCAGTGCTAGTTCGGGACTAGCGGGAGTTAGGGAGACCCAGTACTTC,CSASSGLAGVRETQYF
TRBJ2-1,TRBV6-2/TRBV6-3,TRBD2,NA,TGTGCCAGGAGTTATGGGACTAGCGGAAGGTCCTACAATGAGCAGTTCTTC,CARSYGTSGRSYNEQFF
TRBJ1-1,TRBV11-2,NA,many,TGTGCCAGCAGTATGTACAGGGCCTGGCAAGCTTTCTTT,CASSMYRAWQAFF
TRBJ2-1,TRBV6-2/TRBV6-3,TRBD1,NA,TGTGCCGGCAGAACCAAACCGGGACAGTCCTACAATGAGCAGTTCTTC,CAGRTKPGQSYNEQFF
TRBJ1-5,TRBV4-2,NA,NA,TGTGCCAGCAGCCAAGATACGGCCCCCAAGCCCCAGCATTTT,CASSQDTAPKPQHF
TRBJ1-2,TRBV6-5,TRBD1,NA,TGTGCCAGTAGATATACAGGGGTTGGCGGCTGCACCTTC,CASRYTGVGGCTF
TRBJ2-1,TRBV12-3/TRBV12-4,TRBD2,NA,TGTGCCAGCAGTTTTCAAGCGGGAGTGAGAGATGACCAGTTCTTC,CASSFQAGVRDDQFF
TRBJ1-6,TRBV13,NA,NA,TGTGCCAGCAGCGTCCGGGCTTCTAATTCACTCCTCCACTTT,CASSVRASNSLLHF
TRBJ1-1,TRBV10-2,NA,NA,TGCGCCAGCAGCTTGTGGGGACAGAACACTGAAGCTTTCTTT,CASSLWGQNTEAFF
TRBJ2-7,TRBV6-5,NA,many,TGTGCCAGCTCGGACTTGCGAGGGTCCGAGCAGTACTTC,CASSDLRGSEQYF
TRBJ2-5,TRBV4-2,NA,few,TGTGCCAGCAGCCAAGATGGAGGGGGTTCGTGGCGGGAGACCCAGTACTTC,CASSQDGGGSWRETQYF
TRBJ2-1,TRBV5-4,NA,NA,TGTTCCAGCAGCGCCGGGCCCTACAAAGAGCAGTTCTTC,CSSSAGPYKEQFF
TRBJ2-2,TRBV12-3/TRBV12-4,TRBD2,NA,TGTGCCAGCAGCCGGACTAGCGGGTTGACCGGGGAGATGTTTTTT,CASSRTSGLTGEMFF
TRBJ1-2,TRBV4-1,NA,NA,TGCTCCAGCAGCCAAGAAGGCGAGGGCCAGACTAACTATGGCTACACCTTC,CSSSQEGEGQTNYGYTF
TRBJ2-2,TRBV4-3,TRBD2,NA,TGCGCCAGCAGCCAAACCCCGGGACTAGGGGGAGTCGGGGAGCTGTTATTT,CASSQTPGLGGVGELLF
TRBJ2-3,TRBV24-1,NA,few,TGTGCCACCAGTGATTCGACGGAGAATTCAGATACGCAGTATTTT,CATSDSTENSDTQYF
TRBJ2-7,TRBV6-5,NA,NA,TGTGTCAACAGGCCTCAACTGTCGGAGGGCTACGAGCAGTACTTC,CVNRPQLSEGYEQYF
TRBJ2-1,TRBV11-3,NA,NA,TGTGCCAGCAGCTTACAGAACTGGAGGGTAGGAGATAATGAGCAGTTCTTC,CASSLQNWRVGDNEQFF
TRBJ1-2,TRBV5-5,TRBD1,NA,TGTGTCAGCAGCCCGGGACAGGAGGCGGCTTATGGCTACACCTTC,CVSSPGQEAAYGYTF
TRBJ2-5,TRBV11-1,TRBD1,once,TGTGACAGCAGACGACAGGGGGGATGGGAGACCCAGTACTTC,CDSRRQGGWETQYF
TRBJ1-1,TRBV29-1,NA,medium-sized,TGCAGCGTCCGACCGGGGGCCACTGAAGCTTTCTTT,CSVRPGATEAFF
TRBJ1-5,TRBV12-3/TRBV12-4,NA,NA,TGTGCCAGCAGTCGGATCAATAGCAGTCAGCCCCAGCATTTT,CASSRINSSQPQHF
TRBJ2-1,TRBV12-3/TRBV12-4,TRBD2,many,TGTGCCAGCAGTTTGCAAGCGGGAGTGAGAGATGAGCAGTTCTTC,CASSLQAGVRDEQFF
TRBJ1-2,TRBV6-1,TRBD1,NA,TGTGCCTGCAGTGTCACAGGGGTGGATGGCTACACCTTC,CACSVTGVDGYTF
TRBJ1-5,TRBV30,NA,few,TGTGCCTACCGGGACGGCGGTGGACCCCAGCATTTT,CAYRDGGGPQHF
TRBJ2-1,TRBV11-3,TRBD1,NA,TGTGCCAGTAGCCTGATACAGGGGAGCAAGCAGTTCTTC,CASSLIQGSKQFF
TRBJ2-1,TRBV4-2,NA,NA,TGTGCCAGCAACCAACCTGTCTCTTCCTACACTGAGAAGTTCTTC,CASNQPVSSYTEKFF
TRBJ1-6,TRBV4-1,NA,NA,TGCGCCAGCAGCCCGACCCCCCACCTTAATTCACCTCTCCACTTT,CASSPTPHLNSPLHF
TRBJ2-6,TRBV6-1,TRBD1,NA,TGTGCCTGCAGTAAGACAGGGGACTCTGGGGTCAACGTCCTGACTTTC,CACSKTGDSGVNVLTF
TRBJ2-7,TRBV29-1,NA,many,TGCAGCGTTGAAGAGCACCTCGGCGAGCAGTACTTC,CSVEEHLGEQYF
TRBJ2-2,TRBV7-8,TRBD2,NA,TGTGCCAGCCGAAAGAAAGGACTAGACAACACCGGGGAGCTCTTTTTT,CASRKKGLDNTGELFF
TRBJ2-6,TRBV11-2,NA,NA,TGTGCCAGTAACTTAGTTCCAAATTACAGGCCCTCTGGGGCCAACGTCCTGACTTTC,CASNLVPNYRPSGANVLTF
TRBJ2-3,TRBV20-1,NA,NA,TGCAGTGCTAGAGTGACGGGATTGCCAGATACGCAGTATTTT,CSARVTGLPDTQYF
TRBJ2-1,TRBV5-6,NA,once,TGTGCCAGCAGCTCCAGGTTGGGATCCTCCTTCGTCAATGAGCAGTTCTTC,CASSSRLGSSFVNEQFF
TRBJ2-7,TRBV20-1,NA,NA,TGCAGTGCTAGAGATGGGGGGAAGGGGGACTACGAGCAGTACTTC,CSARDGGKGDYEQYF
TRBJ1-5,TRBV30,NA,NA,TGTGCCTTGAGTAATCCGGGACATGGATCTCAGCCCCAGCATTTT,CALSNPGHGSQPQHF
TRBJ2-1,TRBV6-5,NA,once,TGTGTCAGCACTCCCATGGGGTGGGAATCCAGCTCCTACAATGAGCAGTTCTTC,CVSTPMGWESSSYNEQFF
TRBJ1-4,TRBV5-6,NA,few,TGTGCCAGCAGCAGAACAGGGATGCCTAATGAAAAACTGTTTTTT,CASSRTGMPNEKLFF
TRBJ2-3,TRBV5-4,TRBD2,once,TGTGCCGGGAGGACGGGGGGAACGGATACGCAGTATTTT,CAGRTGGTDTQYF